This entry describes one TCR beta chain. The target of this receptor is not known. No base qualities exist here, and no much larger clone lies one base off it. Library construction relied on the immunoSEQ multiplex PCR assay. TCRdb provides this immuneACCESS table in a form limited to in-frame rearrangements. Some clones are lacking; in checked studies, under half of them reflect an unresolved V gene, and why the rest are absent is not known. This sample lists more than 30,000 clones; approximately 83% were detected once. About 1.8% of the sample lies in the top ten. This entry comes from a study of Siglec-9 on CD8 T cells in melanoma (dated by TCRdb to about 2019). For the study in its entirety: Siglec-9 expression on CD8+ T cells and the role of Siglec-9 in regulating T cells in the melanoma tumor microenvironment were investigated in the study.

Overall study outcomes, separate from this receptor: According to the reported findings, Siglec-9 marked and regulated a subset of effector memory CD8+ T cells that seemed to build up inside melanoma tumors.

The CDR3 starts with the cysteine, ends with the phenylalanine, and has 11 residues. The CDR3 DNA has 33 bases and is translated from base 1. At the junction V is shortened by 3 bases and J by 6 bases, with 5 bases in between. In the germline V gene, CDR1 corresponds to ENHRY and CDR2 to SYGVKD. The chain employs TRBV10-3 and TRBJ1-2; there is no confident call for the D gene. The receptor's source is a human donor in good health. Sequencing input: Siglec-9- CD8+ T cells sorted from blood. In light of the paper, this sample's cell subset or site label describes: CD8 T cells lacking Siglec-9. The CDR3 loop reads CAISEEDGYTF. The DNA is TGTGCCATCAGTGAAGAGGATGGCTACACCTTC.